This T cell receptor beta chain was identified during a study of T-cell reconstitution after alpha-beta-depleted transplantation in children. The TCRbeta library incorporated unique molecular identifiers. TCRdb passed the PCR reads through MiXCR, listing each CDR3 protein once. The repertoire holds about 870,000 distinct CDR3 sequences, roughly 15% seen once, with roughly 5% in the top ten. This clonotype was seen only a few times. Germline V CDR1 and CDR2: MRHNA, SNTAGT. This CDR3 has 14 amino acids. Unmatched junction bases numbered 6, after V lost 2 bases and J lost 10 bases. The material was PBMCs, mostly from graft donor cells, obtained 360 days after TCRalphabeta/CD19-depleted stem cell transplant. The sequence derives from a male patient between 5 and 17 years old who had a stem cell transplant for acute lymphoblastic leukemia, so the T cells may come from the graft donor. V is TRBV6-4 and J is TRBJ2-1; 9 nucleotides agree with TRBD2. The DNA for the CDR3 is TGTGCCAGCAGTGACGGGCTAGCGGGACGAGAGCAGTTCTTC. Its protein is CASSDGLAGREQFF.